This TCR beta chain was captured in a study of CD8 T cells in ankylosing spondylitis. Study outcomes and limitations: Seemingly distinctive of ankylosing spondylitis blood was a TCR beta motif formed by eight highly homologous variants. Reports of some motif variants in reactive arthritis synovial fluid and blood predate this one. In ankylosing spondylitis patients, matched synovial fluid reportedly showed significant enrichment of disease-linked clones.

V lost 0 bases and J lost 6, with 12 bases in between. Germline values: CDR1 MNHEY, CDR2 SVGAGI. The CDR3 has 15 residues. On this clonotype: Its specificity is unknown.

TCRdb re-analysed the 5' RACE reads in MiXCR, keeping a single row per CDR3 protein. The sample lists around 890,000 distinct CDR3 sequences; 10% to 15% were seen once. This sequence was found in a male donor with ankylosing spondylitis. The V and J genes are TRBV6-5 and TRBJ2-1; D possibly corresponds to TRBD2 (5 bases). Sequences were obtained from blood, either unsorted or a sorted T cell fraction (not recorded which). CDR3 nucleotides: TGTGCCAGCAGTTACTCGAAGAGGGTCAGCAATGAGCAGTTCTTC. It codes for CASSYSKRVSNEQFF.